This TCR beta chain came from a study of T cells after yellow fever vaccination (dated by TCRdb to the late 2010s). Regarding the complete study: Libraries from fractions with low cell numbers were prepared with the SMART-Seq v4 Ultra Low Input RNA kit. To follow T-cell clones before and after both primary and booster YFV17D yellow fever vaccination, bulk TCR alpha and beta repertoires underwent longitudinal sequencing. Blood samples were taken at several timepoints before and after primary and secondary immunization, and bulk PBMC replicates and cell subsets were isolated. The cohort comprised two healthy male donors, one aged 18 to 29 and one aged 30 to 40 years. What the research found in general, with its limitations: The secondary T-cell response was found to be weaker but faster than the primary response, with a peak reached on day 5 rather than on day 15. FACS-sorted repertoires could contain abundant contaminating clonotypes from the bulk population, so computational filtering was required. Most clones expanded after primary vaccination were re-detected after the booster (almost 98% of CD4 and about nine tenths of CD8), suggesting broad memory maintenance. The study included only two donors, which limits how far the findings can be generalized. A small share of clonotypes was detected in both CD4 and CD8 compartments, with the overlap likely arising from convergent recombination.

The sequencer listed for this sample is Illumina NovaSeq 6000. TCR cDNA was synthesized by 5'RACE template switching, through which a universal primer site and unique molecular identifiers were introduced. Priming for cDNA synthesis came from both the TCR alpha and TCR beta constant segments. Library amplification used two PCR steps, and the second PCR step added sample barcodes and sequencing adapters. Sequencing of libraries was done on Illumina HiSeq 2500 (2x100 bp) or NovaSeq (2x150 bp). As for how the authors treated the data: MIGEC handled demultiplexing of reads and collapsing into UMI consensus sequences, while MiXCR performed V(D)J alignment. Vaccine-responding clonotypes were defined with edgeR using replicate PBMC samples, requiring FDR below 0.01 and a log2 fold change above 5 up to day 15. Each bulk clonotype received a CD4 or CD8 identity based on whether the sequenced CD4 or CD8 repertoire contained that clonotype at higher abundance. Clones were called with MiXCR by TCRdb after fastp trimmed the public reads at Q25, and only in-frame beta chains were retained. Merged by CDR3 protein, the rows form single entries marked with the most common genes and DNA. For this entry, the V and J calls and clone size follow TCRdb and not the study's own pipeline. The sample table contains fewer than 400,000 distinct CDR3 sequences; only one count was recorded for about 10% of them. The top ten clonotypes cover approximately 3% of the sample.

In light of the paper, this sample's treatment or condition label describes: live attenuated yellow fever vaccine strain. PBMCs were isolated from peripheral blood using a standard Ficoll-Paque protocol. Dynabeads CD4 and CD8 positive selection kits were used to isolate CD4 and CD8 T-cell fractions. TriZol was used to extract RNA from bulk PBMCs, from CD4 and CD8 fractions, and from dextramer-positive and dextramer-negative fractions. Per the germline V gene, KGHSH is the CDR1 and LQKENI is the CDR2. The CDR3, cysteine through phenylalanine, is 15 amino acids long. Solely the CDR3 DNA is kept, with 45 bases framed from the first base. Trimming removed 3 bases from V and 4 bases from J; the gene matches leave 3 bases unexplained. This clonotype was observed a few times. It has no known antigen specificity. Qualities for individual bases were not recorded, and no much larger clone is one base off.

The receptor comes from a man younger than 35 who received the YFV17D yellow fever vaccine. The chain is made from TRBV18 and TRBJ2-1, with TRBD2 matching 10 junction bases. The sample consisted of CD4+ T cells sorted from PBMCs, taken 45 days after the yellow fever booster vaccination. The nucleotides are TGTGCCAGCTCACCTCAGCGGGGGGGTTACAATGAGCAGTTCTTC. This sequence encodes CASSPQRGGYNEQFF.